This is a list of T cell receptor beta chains from one sample in a study of neurological immune-mediated disorders. TCRdb used MiXCR to reprocess the 5' RACE reads, holding one entry per CDR3 protein. The data hold 35,000 or so distinct CDR3 sequences, with 10% observed a single time. Material: PBMCs. All receptors come from a woman between 25 and 40 years old with HTLV-1-associated myelopathy (HAM/TSP). Each CDR3 is given with its conserved first and last residue. A D gene is named only where the DNA matches it firmly. Clone size, where shown, is once, few, many, or a class for clones that have expanded.

j_gene | d_gene | abundance | v_gene | CDR3aa | CDR3nt
TRBJ1-1 | - | many | TRBV20-1 | CSAKGQPNTEAFF | TGCAGTGCTAAAGGACAGCCGAACACTGAAGCTTTCTTT
TRBJ2-7 | - | medium-sized | TRBV20-1 | CSARDSTATYEQYF | TGCAGTGCTAGAGATAGTACAGCCACCTACGAGCAGTACTTC
TRBJ2-1 | - | many | TRBV6-5 | CASSYPGVNEQFF | TGTGCCAGCAGTTATCCAGGGGTTAATGAGCAGTTCTTC
TRBJ2-2 | - | many | TRBV7-2 | CASSLGPTMAGELFF | TGTGCCAGCAGCTTAGGCCCCACTATGGCCGGGGAGCTGTTTTTT
TRBJ1-5 | - | many | TRBV20-1 | CSAREGQGSQPQHF | TGCAGTGCTAGAGAGGGGCAGGGGAGTCAGCCCCAGCATTTT
TRBJ2-3 | - | many | TRBV6-4 | CASSAGGGTDTQYF | TGTGCCAGCAGTGCGGGGGGCGGCACAGATACGCAGTATTTT
TRBJ2-6 | TRBD2 | many | TRBV6-5 | CASSYSNYGTRSGANVLTF | TGTGCCAGCAGTTACTCGAATTACGGGACTAGGTCTGGGGCCAACGTCCTGACTTTC
TRBJ2-7 | - | many | TRBV29-1 | CSGGQNYEQYF | TGCAGCGGCGGACAGAACTACGAGCAGTACTTC
TRBJ1-5 | TRBD1 | - | TRBV30 | CAWSHGQGYQPQHF | TGTGCCTGGAGCCACGGACAGGGGTACCAGCCCCAGCATTTT
TRBJ1-1 | - | many | TRBV7-9 | CASNDIGGPEAFF | TGTGCCAGCAACGATATCGGGGGGCCTGAAGCTTTCTTT
TRBJ2-2 | - | many | TRBV10-3 | CAISESTGAGGELFF | TGTGCCATCAGTGAGTCGACGGGGGCTGGCGGGGAGCTGTTTTTT
TRBJ2-7 | - | many | TRBV2 | CASSSGGYEQYF | TGTGCCAGCAGTAGTGGGGGGTACGAGCAGTACTTC
TRBJ1-1 | - | many | TRBV12-3/TRBV12-4 | CASSFLGRGSTEAFF | TGTGCCAGCAGTTTCCTAGGGCGTGGGAGCACTGAAGCTTTCTTT
TRBJ1-1 | - | many | TRBV5-1 | CASSLTSTTEAFF | TGCGCCAGCAGCTTAACAAGTACGACTGAAGCTTTCTTT
TRBJ2-7 | TRBD2 | many | TRBV7-2 | CASSASGGRNEQYF | TGTGCCAGCAGTGCTAGCGGGGGCCGCAACGAGCAGTACTTC
TRBJ1-1 | - | many | TRBV7-9 | CASSPDKQAFF | TGTGCCAGCAGCCCTGATAAACAAGCTTTCTTT
TRBJ1-1 | TRBD1 | many | TRBV20-1 | CSAKPGTGNTEAFF | TGCAGTGCAAAACCCGGGACAGGGAACACTGAAGCTTTCTTT
TRBJ2-2 | TRBD2 | many | TRBV18 | CASSPLARILAGTNTGELFF | TGTGCCAGCTCACCACTAGCCCGGATACTAGCGGGGACAAACACCGGGGAGCTGTTTTTT
TRBJ2-1 | - | many | TRBV20-1 | CSARPPAGSSYNEQFF | TGCAGTGCTAGACCCCCGGCGGGGAGCTCCTACAATGAGCAGTTCTTC
TRBJ2-1 | - | many | TRBV5-1 | CASSLQGPNVNEQFF | TGCGCCAGCAGTTTACAGGGACCAAATGTTAATGAGCAGTTCTTC
TRBJ1-4 | - | many | TRBV5-1 | CASSLQGNHEKLFF | TGCGCCAGCAGCTTACAGGGCAATCATGAAAAACTGTTTTTT
TRBJ2-3 | TRBD1 | many | TRBV5-4 | CASSRDRENTQYF | TGTGCCAGCAGCCGGGACAGGGAGAATACGCAGTATTTT
TRBJ1-2 | - | many | TRBV20-1 | CSARDIANGYTF | TGCAGTGCTAGAGATATCGCCAACGGCTACACCTTC
TRBJ2-3 | TRBD2 | many | TRBV20-1 | CSARSSLAGGDTQYF | TGCAGTGCTAGATCCTCCCTAGCGGGGGGAGATACGCAGTATTTT
TRBJ2-7 | TRBD1 | many | TRBV20-1 | CSAPTQGANFHEQYF | TGCAGTGCTCCCACGCAGGGGGCAAACTTTCACGAGCAGTACTTC
TRBJ1-1 | - | - | TRBV5-1 | CASSLGAEGEAFF | TGCGCCAGCAGCTTGGGGGCAGAGGGTGAAGCTTTCTTT
TRBJ2-4 | - | many | TRBV5-1 | CASSLKDGNIQYF | TGCGCCAGTAGCCTAAAAGACGGGAACATTCAGTACTTC
TRBJ1-6 | TRBD1 | many | TRBV14 | CASSQDDRVDSPLHF | TGTGCCAGCAGCCAAGATGACAGGGTAGATTCACCCCTCCACTTT
TRBJ1-1 | - | - | TRBV7-8 | CAISLAGTEAFF | TGTGCCATCAGTTTAGCGGGAACTGAAGCTTTCTTT
TRBJ2-1 | TRBD2 | many | TRBV20-1 | CSARDDRLAGVGNEQFF | TGCAGTGCTAGAGATGACCGACTAGCGGGGGTGGGCAATGAGCAGTTCTTC
TRBJ2-7 | - | - | TRBV5-1 | CASSFQVDEQYF | TGCGCCAGCAGCTTCCAGGTGGACGAGCAGTACTTC
TRBJ1-2 | - | few | TRBV20-1 | CSASRGNYGYTF | TGCAGTGCCTCAAGGGGAAACTATGGCTACACCTTC
TRBJ1-2 | - | many | TRBV20-1 | CSARDTSGRPYGYTF | TGCAGTGCTAGAGATACCAGCGGCAGACCCTATGGCTACACCTTC
TRBJ1-6 | - | many | TRBV21-1 | CASSKDWLGTGDYF | TGTGCCAGCAGCAAAGATTGGTTGGGGACAGGGGATTACTTT
TRBJ2-7 | TRBD1 | many | TRBV5-1 | CASSWTGGAEQYF | TGCGCCAGCAGCTGGACAGGGGGGGCCGAGCAGTACTTC
TRBJ1-3 | - | many | TRBV4-1 | CASSQGILSGNTIYF | TGCGCCAGCAGCCAAGGTATCCTCTCTGGAAACACCATATATTTT
TRBJ2-7 | - | many | TRBV20-1 | CSALGSYEQYF | TGCAGTGCATTGGGCTCCTACGAGCAGTACTTC
TRBJ1-1 | - | many | TRBV29-1 | CSVEKRLVFEAFF | TGCAGCGTTGAAAAGAGGTTGGTCTTTGAAGCTTTCTTT
TRBJ1-3 | - | many | TRBV20-1 | CSASARTSGNTIYF | TGCAGTGCTAGCGCACGGACCTCTGGAAACACCATATATTTT
TRBJ2-6 | - | many | TRBV20-1 | CSVWGAGANVLTF | TGCAGTGTGTGGGGGGCTGGGGCCAACGTCCTGACTTTC
TRBJ1-2 | - | many | TRBV29-1 | CSVVEGGRFYGYTF | TGCAGCGTTGTTGAAGGGGGGCGCTTCTATGGCTACACCTTC
TRBJ1-1 | - | many | TRBV6-5 | CASSMGGGGPNTEAFF | TGTGCCAGCAGCATGGGGGGTGGGGGACCTAACACTGAAGCTTTCTTT
TRBJ2-2 | - | many | TRBV6-1 | CASSPWGVSNTGELFF | TGTGCCAGCAGTCCCTGGGGGGTATCGAACACCGGGGAGCTGTTTTTT
TRBJ2-7 | - | - | TRBV3-1 | CASSQDEAGGPYEQYF | TGTGCCAGCAGCCAAGATGAGGCAGGGGGGCCCTACGAGCAGTACTTC
TRBJ2-7 | - | many | TRBV6-5 | CASSPAQGTRVDEQYF | TGTGCCAGCAGCCCGGCTCAGGGTACAAGGGTAGATGAGCAGTACTTC
TRBJ1-2 | TRBD1 | many | TRBV5-1 | CASSAWTGANYGYTF | TGCGCCAGCAGCGCGTGGACAGGAGCTAACTATGGCTACACCTTC
TRBJ1-6 | - | many | TRBV5-1 | CASSLIGFLFSPLHF | TGCGCCAGCAGCTTGATTGGTTTCTTGTTTTCACCCCTCCACTTT
TRBJ2-7 | - | many | TRBV20-1 | CSARGAGARDEQYF | TGCAGTGCTAGAGGGGCGGGGGCTCGGGACGAGCAGTACTTC
TRBJ2-3 | - | many | TRBV27 | CASSSPFRGDTQYF | TGTGCCAGCAGTTCGCCCTTCAGGGGTGATACGCAGTATTTT
TRBJ1-2 | - | many | TRBV7-2 | CASSPKAQGNGYTF | TGTGCCAGCAGCCCTAAAGCCCAGGGGAATGGCTACACCTTC
TRBJ1-1 | TRBD1 | many | TRBV3-1 | CASSLGTGGYRAEAFF | TGTGCCAGCAGCCTCGGGACAGGGGGGTACAGGGCTGAAGCTTTCTTT